Listed below are T cell receptor beta chains from one sample, sequenced in a study of beta chain features in type 1 diabetes. The data were produced by immunoSEQ multiplex PCR, yet TCRdb's version contains in-frame clones alone and is incomplete. Of hundreds of thousands of clones listed, roughly 12% are singletons. Sequencing was performed on naive CD4+ T cells from blood. The receptors shown here come from a man between 18 and 29 years old with type 1 diabetes. Each CDR3 is given with its conserved first and last residue. A D gene is named only where the DNA matches it firmly. The listing skips clone size in some rows; elsewhere it reads once, few, many or a size class.

clone_size: few; v_call: TRBV5-4; d_call: .; j_call: TRBJ2-1; cdr3_aa: CASSLGRLGYNEQFF; cdr3_nt: TGTGCCAGCAGCTTGGGCCGGTTGGGGTACAATGAGCAGTTCTTC
clone_size: .; v_call: TRBV6-1; d_call: .; j_call: TRBJ2-5; cdr3_aa: CASRGTKETQYF; cdr3_nt: TGTGCCAGCAGGGGGACCAAAGAGACCCAGTACTTC
clone_size: few; v_call: TRBV19; d_call: TRBD1; j_call: TRBJ1-5; cdr3_aa: CASSTITGVHSNQPQHF; cdr3_nt: TGTGCCAGTAGTACGATCACAGGGGTACATAGCAATCAGCCCCAGCATTTT
clone_size: .; v_call: TRBV28; d_call: .; j_call: TRBJ1-5; cdr3_aa: CASSSPQGTDQPQHF; cdr3_nt: TGTGCCAGCAGTTCCCCACAGGGTACCGATCAGCCCCAACATTTT
clone_size: .; v_call: TRBV28; d_call: .; j_call: TRBJ1-3; cdr3_aa: CASRPKFSGNTIYF; cdr3_nt: TGTGCCAGCAGGCCTAAATTCTCTGGAAACACCATATATTTT
clone_size: .; v_call: TRBV5-1; d_call: .; j_call: TRBJ1-2; cdr3_aa: CASSLDRENYTF; cdr3_nt: TGCGCCAGCAGCTTGGACAGGGAAAACTACACCTTC
clone_size: few; v_call: TRBV18; d_call: .; j_call: TRBJ1-2; cdr3_aa: CASSPGRLYGYTF; cdr3_nt: TGTGCCAGCTCACCGGGCAGACTATATGGCTACACCTTC
clone_size: few; v_call: TRBV6-5; d_call: .; j_call: TRBJ2-3; cdr3_aa: CASSYSLGQTQYF; cdr3_nt: TGTGCCAGCAGTTACTCGCTGGGGCAAACGCAGTATTTT
clone_size: .; v_call: TRBV2; d_call: TRBD2; j_call: TRBJ2-5; cdr3_aa: CASSKPRGGETQYF; cdr3_nt: TGTGCCAGCAGTAAACCCCGGGGGGGCGAGACCCAGTACTTC
clone_size: few; v_call: TRBV28; d_call: TRBD1; j_call: TRBJ2-5; cdr3_aa: CASSFLDRVGETQYF; cdr3_nt: TGTGCCAGCAGTTTCTTAGACAGGGTCGGAGAGACCCAGTACTTC
clone_size: .; v_call: TRBV30; d_call: .; j_call: TRBJ1-1; cdr3_aa: CAWSVLPGFVAEAFF; cdr3_nt: TGTGCCTGGAGTGTACTTCCGGGGTTTGTCGCTGAAGCTTTCTTT